The present T cell receptor beta chain was sequenced within a study of blood T cell repertoires in COVID-19. The overall study: Spain, Italy and the United States supplied samples that represented acute and convalescent COVID-19.

As originally analysed: Amplification from reference gene primers served as the basis for estimated nucleated cell counts. TCRdb's copy holds only in-frame clones and misses some; the assay was immunoSEQ multiplex PCR. D and trimming were read from the DNA, whereas the V and J calls and clone size are those reported in that table. The sample lists roughly 250,000 clones, approximately 80% seen once, with 7.5% to 9% in the top ten. Germline CDR1 reads MNHNS; CDR2 reads SASEGT. Deletions cut 0 bases from V and 3 bases from J, with 9 bases between. This CDR3 is built from 14 residues. The sequence derives from a human donor in a cohort sampled during active COVID-19. V and J are TRBV6-1 and TRBJ2-7, with D possibly being TRBD1 (6 bases). The sequenced sample was peripheral blood. The CDR3 protein is CASSEADSYYEQYF. The CDR3 nucleotides read TGTGCCAGCAGTGAAGCGGACAGTTACTACGAGCAGTACTTC.